These 6 T cell receptor beta chains came from one sample sequenced in a study. Clones were sequenced by immunoSEQ multiplex PCR, and TCRdb holds only the in-frame ones, with some missing. In the table there are roughly 68,000 clones, approximately 92% of which are singletons. The source material was PBMCs. The source is a man in his forties with rheumatoid arthritis.

The V and J genes are TRBV27 and TRBJ2-7; tentative D call: TRBD1 (5 bases). The CDR3 totals 14 residues. Germline lookup yields CDR1 MNHEY and CDR2 SMNVEV (reference sequence). The germline V and J ends were trimmed by 3 bases and 6 bases, with 15 bases remaining between them. The CDR3 sequence: CASSLGPAWSEQYF. For the CDR3, the DNA is TGTGCCAGCAGTTTGGGGCCCGCCTGGAGCGAGCAGTACTTC.

The chain joins TRBV2 to TRBJ1-3; D gene ambiguous. The CDR3 is 16 amino acids. Germline V gene lookup returns CDR1 SNHLY and CDR2 FYNNEI. The V end lost 1 base, the J end lost 0 bases, and 10 bases lay between the germline ends. The CDR3 region has the DNA TGTGCCAGCAGTGAAGGACGGGGATACTCTGGAAACACCATATATTTT. Translation gives CASSEGRGYSGNTIYF.

This clone has a single count. This sequence joins TRBV2 and TRBJ2-7; D unclear. The CDR3 sequence is 14 residues long. The V gene's germline CDR1 is SNHLY and CDR2 FYNNEI. The V end lost 8 bases, the J end lost 6 bases, and 20 bases lay between the germline ends. CDR3 sequence reads: CASSLYVSKVEQYF. CDR3 DNA: TGTGCCAGCTCCCTCTACGTAAGCAAGGTCGAGCAGTACTTC.

V is TRBV28 and J is TRBJ1-2; D call uncertain. This CDR3 comprises 15 residues. Germline V gene data show CDR1 as MDHEN and CDR2 as SYDVKM. Trimming cost V 5 bases and J 0 bases, with 13 bases left between them. The CDR3 DNA reads as TGTGCCAGCAGTAAAGAGACATACACTAACTATGGCTACACCTTC. Translated: CASSKETYTNYGYTF.

In nucleotides, the CDR3 is TGTGCCAGCAGCTGGGCCCAGGGGGGCACTGAAGCTTTCTTT. Amino acids: CASSWAQGGTEAFF. The chain employs TRBV9 and TRBJ1-1, with 7 bases lining up with TRBD1. The CDR3 runs 14 residues. V shed 4 bases and J 4 bases; nucleotides not matched to a gene: 7. Germline V gene sequence: CDR1 SGDLS, CDR2 YYNGEE.

The chain combines TRBV5-4 with TRBJ2-1; D is perhaps TRBD1 or TRBD2 (5 bases each). This CDR3 has 13 residues. Germline V gene lookup returns CDR1 SGHNT and CDR2 YYREEE (reference sequence). Trimming removed 4 bases at V and 7 bases at J, with 12 bases between. CDR3 in amino acids: CASSTTGANEQFF. In DNA, the CDR3 is TGTGCCAGCAGCACGACCGGGGCAAATGAGCAGTTCTTC.